The present entry profiles one TCR beta chain with its context. What it binds is unknown. This record comes from a study of T cell repertoires in cytomegalovirus infection. TCRdb itself ran the reads through MiXCR, one entry per CDR3 protein. The profile shows roughly 860,000 distinct CDR3 sequences, 32% of them singletons. This CDR3 region has 15 residues. V was clipped by 10 bases and J by 5 bases, with 20 bases between them. The input for sequencing was cultured CD8+ T cells from PBMCs, taken from culture after CMV antigen stimulation. The chain links TRBV12-3 or TRBV12-4 to TRBJ2-2; possible D gene TRBD1, 6 bases. The TCR originated in a human donor in good health (CMV status not recorded). Some clones in this sample may be carry-over from other donors' samples. CDR3 DNA sequence: TGTGCCACTTGGAAGGAGGACAGATTTACCGGGGAGCTGTTTTTT. Translation gives CATWKEDRFTGELFF.